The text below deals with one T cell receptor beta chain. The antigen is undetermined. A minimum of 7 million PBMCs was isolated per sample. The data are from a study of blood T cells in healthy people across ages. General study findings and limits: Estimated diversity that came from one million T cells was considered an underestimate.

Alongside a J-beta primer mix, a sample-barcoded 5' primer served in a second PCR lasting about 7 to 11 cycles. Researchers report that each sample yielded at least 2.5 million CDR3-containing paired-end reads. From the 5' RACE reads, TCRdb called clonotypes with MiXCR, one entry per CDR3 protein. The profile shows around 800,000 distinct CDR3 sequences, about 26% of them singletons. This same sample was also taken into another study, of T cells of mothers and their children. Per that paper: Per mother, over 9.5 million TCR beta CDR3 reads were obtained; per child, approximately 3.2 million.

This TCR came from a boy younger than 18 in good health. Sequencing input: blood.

DNA for the CDR3: TGTGCCAGCAGTTTTCTATCGGGGGGTGGGAAGACCCAGTACTTC. Translation: CASSFLSGGGKTQYF. This chain joins TRBV12-3 or TRBV12-4 and TRBJ2-1; TRBD2 matches at 7 bases. The J call may be incorrect, as the DNA end agrees better with TRBJ2-5. The CDR3 is made up of 15 amino acids.